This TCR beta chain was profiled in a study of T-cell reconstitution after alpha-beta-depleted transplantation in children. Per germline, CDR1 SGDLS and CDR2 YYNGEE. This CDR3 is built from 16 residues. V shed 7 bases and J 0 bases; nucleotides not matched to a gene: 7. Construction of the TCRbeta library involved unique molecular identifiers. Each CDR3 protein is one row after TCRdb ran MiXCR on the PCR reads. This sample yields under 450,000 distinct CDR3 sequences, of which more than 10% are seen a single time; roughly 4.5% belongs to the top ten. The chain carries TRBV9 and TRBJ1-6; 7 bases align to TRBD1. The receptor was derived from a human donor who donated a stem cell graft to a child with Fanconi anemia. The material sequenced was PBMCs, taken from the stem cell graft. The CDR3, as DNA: TGTGCCAGCCAAAAGGGGGACAGCTCCTATAATTCACCCCTCCACTTT. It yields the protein CASQKGDSSYNSPLHF. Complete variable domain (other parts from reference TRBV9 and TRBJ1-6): DSGVTQTPKHLITATGQRVTLRCSPRSGDLSVYWYQQSLDQGLQFLIQYYNGEERAKGNILERFSAQQFPDLHSELNLSSLELGDSALYFCASQKGDSSYNSPLHFGNGTRLTVT.